What follows are 27 T cell receptor beta chains derived from one specimen sequenced in a study of radiotherapy plus CTLA-4 blockade in lung cancer. TCRdb's copy holds only in-frame clones and misses some; the assay was immunoSEQ multiplex PCR. The table has about 82,000 clones, about 78% seen once; the top ten hold over 13%. The specimen was peripheral blood, collected from a patient treated with radiotherapy plus ipilimumab. The receptors derive from a human donor with non-small cell lung cancer that progressed on radiotherapy plus ipilimumab.

The V gene is TRBV4-3, the J gene TRBJ2-7, with D unresolved. V lost 0 bases, J lost 0 bases, and 15 bases lay in between. This CDR3 comprises 17 residues. The germline CDR1 and CDR2 sequences are LGHNA and YSLEER. The CDR3 loop reads CASSQDLGRSSSYEQYF. DNA for the CDR3: TGCGCCAGCAGCCAAGATCTGGGCAGATCCAGCTCCTACGAGCAGTACTTC.

The V call is TRBV19, the J call TRBJ1-1, with 8 positions matching TRBD1. The CDR3 length is 15 residues. V lost 1 base to trimming and J lost 3 bases; unmatched junction nucleotides: 4. The germline gives CDR1 LNHDA, CDR2 SQIVND (reference sequence). The CDR3, as DNA: TGTGCCAGTAGTATAGGTTCACAGGGGGACACTGAAGCTTTCTTT. Protein sequence: CASSIGSQGDTEAFF. Full variable domain (missing parts from reference TRBV19 and TRBJ1-1): DGGITQSPKYLFRKEGQNVTLSCEQNLNHDAMYWYRQDPGQGLRLIYYSQIVNDFQKGDIAEGYSVSREKKESFPLTVTSAQKNPTAFYLCASSIGSQGDTEAFFGQGTRLTVV.

This chain links TRBV7-8 with TRBJ1-5; D possibly corresponds to TRBD1 (5 bases). The germline V and J ends were trimmed by 1 base and 7 bases, with 11 bases remaining between them. This CDR3 comprises 14 residues. CDR1 and CDR2 from the germline V gene are SGHVS and FQNEAQ. In DNA, the CDR3 is TGTGCCAGCAGCTTAGGAGGGACGGGACAGCCCCAGCATTTT. Protein sequence: CASSLGGTGQPQHF.

V usage is TRBV9 and J usage is TRBJ1-1; 7 nucleotides align to TRBD1. The junction had 5 bases not matched to a gene; V was cut back by 2 bases and J by 4 bases. CDR3 size: 14 residues. Germline CDR1 reads SGDLS; CDR2 reads YYNGEE. CDR3 nucleotide sequence: TGTGCCAGCAGCGTGGAGGGGGCGAGCACTGAAGCTTTCTTT. It is translated as CASSVEGASTEAFF.

The V and J genes are TRBV9 and TRBJ2-1, with 12 nucleotides matching TRBD2. The CDR3 consists of 17 residues. Germline V gene sequence: CDR1 SGDLS, CDR2 YYNGEE. The ends lost 2 bases at V and 1 base at J; junction bases unmatched: 4. The CDR3 DNA sequence: TGTGCCAGCAGCGTTCCGACTAGCGGGAGTTCCTACAATGAGCAGTTCTTC. Protein sequence: CASSVPTSGSSYNEQFF.

V and J are TRBV5-6 and TRBJ1-1; D is possibly TRBD1 (6 bases). This CDR3 has 14 residues. V was shortened by 1 base and J by 6 bases, with 13 bases between the two germline ends. Germline CDR1 reads SGHDT; CDR2 reads YYEEEE. The CDR3 loop reads CASSLSGARAEAFF. In nucleotides, the CDR3 is TGTGCCAGCAGCTTGTCGGGGGCCAGGGCTGAAGCTTTCTTT.

The chain joins TRBV28 to TRBJ1-3; D not certain. CDR1 MDHEN and CDR2 SYDVKM come from the germline V gene. V lost 6 bases, J lost 2 bases, and 11 bases lay in between. The CDR3 has 14 amino acids. CDR3 coding DNA: TGTGCCAGCAGCTCTATGGGGACTGGAAACACCATATATTTT. Translated: CASSSMGTGNTIYF.

The J gene is TRBJ2-1, the V gene TRBV7-9, with 7 bases that match TRBD1. The CDR3 sequence is 14 residues long. V was pared by 2 bases and J by 9 bases, with 7 bases of the junction left unmatched. In germline, CDR1 is SEHNR, CDR2 FQNEAQ (reference sequence). CDR3 loop: CASSLLTGRGEQFF. CDR3 DNA sequence: TGTGCCAGCAGCTTACTGACAGGGAGAGGTGAGCAGTTCTTC.

The chain carries TRBV28 and TRBJ2-3; perhaps TRBD2 as D (6 bases). This CDR3 has 15 amino acids. CDR1 and CDR2 from the germline V gene are MDHEN and SYDVKM. V lost 3 bases, J lost 0 bases, and 10 bases lay in between. The CDR3, as DNA: TGTGCCAGCAGTTTCGATGGGACTAGCACAGATACGCAGTATTTT. Its translation: CASSFDGTSTDTQYF.

V usage is TRBV7-2 and J usage is TRBJ2-2, with 7 bases identical to TRBD1. Germline V gives CDR1 SGHTA, CDR2 FQGNSA. J was trimmed by 3 bases and V by 5 bases; bases with no gene match: 6. The CDR3 spans 15 residues. CDR3 DNA sequence: TGTGCCAGCAGCAAGACAGGGTTCGACACCGGGGAGCTGTTTTTT. This sequence encodes CASSKTGFDTGELFF.

The sample holds one count of this clone. This chain joins TRBV7-2 and TRBJ2-1; 8 nucleotides agree with TRBD2. This CDR3 is 15 amino acids long. After removal of 3 bases from V and 6 bases from J, the junction contained 7 bases not matched to a gene. Per germline, CDR1 SGHTA and CDR2 FQGNSA. CDR3 nucleotides: TGTGCCAGCAGCTTCTCCCGGGGGGGCGGCAATGAGCAGTTCTTC. As protein: CASSFSRGGGNEQFF. Full variable domain (missing parts from reference TRBV7-2 and TRBJ2-1): GAGVSQSPSNKVTEKGKDVELRCDPISGHTALYWYRQSLGQGLEFLIYFQGNSAPDKSGLPSDRFSAERTGGSVSTLTIQRTQQEDSAVYLCASSFSRGGGNEQFFGPGTRLTVL.

This clone was seen at least ten times. The V gene is TRBV7-8, the J gene TRBJ1-1, with D possibly TRBD1 on 6 matching bases. Between the trimmed V and J ends, which lost 7 bases and 3 bases, there was a span of 12 bases. The CDR3 sequence is 13 residues long. Germline CDR1 and CDR2: SGHVS and FQNEAQ. The CDR3 nucleotides are TGTGCCAGCAAGGGGGGCGGGGACACTGAAGCTTTCTTT. Protein product: CASKGGGDTEAFF. The whole variable domain, remainder taken from reference TRBV7-8 and TRBJ1-1, is GAGVSQSPRYKVAKRGQDVALRCDPISGHVSLFWYQQALGQGPEFLTYFQNEAQLDKSGLPSDRFFAERPEGSVSTLKIQRTQQEDSAVYLCASKGGGDTEAFFGQGTRLTVV.

J is TRBJ1-5 and V is TRBV9, with TRBD1 as a possible D gene (6 bases). The CDR3 contains 14 residues. Trimming removed 3 bases at V and 5 bases at J, with 12 bases between. CDR1 and CDR2 (germline): SGDLS, YYNGEE. CDR3: CASSEGGLDQPQHF. The CDR3 bases are TGTGCCAGCAGCGAGGGGGGGCTGGATCAGCCCCAGCATTTT.

V and J are TRBV18 and TRBJ1-1, with D perhaps matching TRBD1 (6 bases). The CDR3 extends over 15 amino acids. Germline V gene lookup returns CDR1 KGHSH and CDR2 LQKENI. V lost 0 bases and J 4 bases, leaving 12 bases between the germline ends. Here the CDR3 reads CASSPPPGAVTEAFF. The CDR3 region has the DNA TGTGCCAGCTCACCACCGCCGGGGGCGGTCACTGAAGCTTTCTTT.

This chain connects TRBV11-2 to TRBJ2-3; unclear D gene. Looked up from germline, CDR1 is SGHAT and CDR2 is FQNNGV. V was clipped by 0 bases and J by 10 bases, with 8 bases between them. CDR3 length: 12 residues. CDR3 amino acids: CASSLDPASQYF. The CDR3 DNA reads TGTGCCAGCAGCTTAGATCCAGCGTCGCAGTATTTT. Looking up the rest from reference TRBV11-2 and TRBJ2-3 gives the full variable domain: EAGVAQSPRYKIIEKRQSVAFWCNPISGHATLYWYQQILGQGPKLLIQFQNNGVVDDSQLPKDRFSAERLKGVDSTLKIQPAKLEDSAVYLCASSLDPASQYFGPGTRLTVL.

This chain joins TRBV18 and TRBJ2-1; 8 nucleotides line up with TRBD2. Germline V gene lookup returns CDR1 KGHSH and CDR2 LQKENI. This CDR3 is 17 amino acids long. V shed 3 bases and J 0 bases; nucleotides not matched to a gene: 7. The CDR3 DNA is TGTGCCAGCTCACCTCAACTAGCGGATAGCTCCTACAATGAGCAGTTCTTC. It translates to CASSPQLADSSYNEQFF.

The chain links TRBV27 to TRBJ1-5, with TRBD1 matching 8 bases. The CDR3 runs to 15 residues. J lost 6 bases, V lost 5 bases, and 9 bases had no gene match. The V gene's germline CDR1 is MNHEY and CDR2 SMNVEV (reference sequence). Here the CDR3 reads CASSPTGGILQPQHF. Here the CDR3 DNA reads TGTGCCAGCAGTCCCACAGGGGGAATACTTCAGCCCCAGCATTTT.

The rearrangement uses TRBV12-5 and TRBJ1-1; 10 bases line up with TRBD1. After removal of 2 bases from V and 0 bases from J, the junction contained 6 bases not matched to a gene. Germline V CDR1 and CDR2: LGHNT, FRNRAP. This CDR3 contains 17 residues. The CDR3 region is CASGLTRTGGMNTEAFF. Here the CDR3 DNA reads TGTGCTAGTGGTTTGACCCGGACAGGGGGAATGAACACTGAAGCTTTCTTT.

The V and J genes are TRBV2 and TRBJ1-2; D is possibly TRBD1 (6 bases). Germline-derived CDR1 and CDR2 are SNHLY and FYNNEI. The CDR3 extends over 15 amino acids. Trimming took off 6 bases at V and 2 bases at J, with 16 bases between the two ends. The DNA of the CDR3 is TGTGCCAGCAGGGAAAACAGGGAGGGAAACTATGGCTACACCTTC. Translated, it gives CASRENREGNYGYTF.

J is TRBJ1-2 and V is TRBV27; maybe TRBD1 (5 bases). Per germline, CDR1 MNHEY and CDR2 SMNVEV (reference sequence). Trimming removed 3 bases at V and 2 bases at J, with 10 bases between. There are 14 residues in the CDR3. The CDR3 coding sequence is TGTGCCAGCAGTTTTGGGGGTGGCAACTATGGCTACACCTTC. Protein: CASSFGGGNYGYTF.

V is TRBV10-3 and J is TRBJ1-5, with 9 bases aligning to TRBD1. This CDR3 has 14 residues. The ends lost 10 bases at V and 10 bases at J; junction bases unmatched: 14. CDR1 and CDR2 from the germline V gene are ENHRY and SYGVKD. Here the CDR3 reads CATKVGQGLEPQHF. CDR3 coding DNA: TGTGCCACCAAGGTGGGACAGGGCTTGGAACCCCAGCATTTT.

Notes on this clone: A far larger clone is just one base off, so this is likely a read error. The CDR3 spells CARSFGGSNEQFF. The CDR3 DNA reads TGTGCCAGAAGCTTCGGTGGAAGCAATGAGCAGTTCTTC. This chain links TRBV5-3 with TRBJ2-1, with no clear D. TRBV5-3 belongs to the ORF category, with a function that is uncertain. The ends were cut back, 2 bases at V and 6 bases at J, with 9 bases in the middle. The CDR3 totals 13 residues.

V gene TRBV28 combines with J gene TRBJ2-5; 9 nucleotides line up with TRBD2. CDR3 length: 18 amino acids. The trim removed 2 bases at V and 1 base at J, leaving 11 bases unmatched. Germline assignment: CDR1 MDHEN and CDR2 SYDVKM. The CDR3 coding sequence is TGTGCCAGCAGTTTAAACCCGGGGCGGGAGGGCCCCCAAGAGACCCAGTACTTC. It yields the protein CASSLNPGREGPQETQYF.

In its sample, this clone was seen once. The chain employs TRBV6-1 and TRBJ2-2; D is undetermined. The length of the CDR3 is 14 residues. CDR1 and CDR2 (germline): MNHNS, SASEGT. V was pared by 7 bases and J by 5 bases, with 14 bases between. The CDR3 spells CASTEDLSTGELFF. CDR3 DNA sequence: TGTGCCAGCACGGAAGATCTAAGTACCGGGGAGCTGTTTTTT.

The chain recombines TRBV28 with TRBJ2-2; a weak D match, TRBD2 (6 bases). Germline values: CDR1 MDHEN, CDR2 SYDVKM. Trimming shortened V by 5 bases and J by 1 base, and 17 bases separated the two germline ends. CDR3 size: 17 residues. The CDR3 is CASSAIRDSLNTGELFF. In nucleotides, the CDR3 is TGTGCCAGCAGTGCCATTCGGGACTCATTGAACACCGGGGAGCTGTTTTTT.

This clone turned up a few times. The chain couples TRBV10-3 to TRBJ2-2, with TRBD1 identical over 8 bases. The CDR3 is 13 residues long. Germline loops: CDR1 ENHRY, CDR2 SYGVKD. V dropped 6 bases and J dropped 4; count of bases not matched to a gene: 1. CDR3 loop: CAISTGGTGELFF. The CDR3 nucleotides read TGTGCCATCAGCACAGGGGGCACCGGGGAGCTGTTTTTT.

This clone occurred a few times. V is TRBV2 and J is TRBJ1-2; D is perhaps TRBD1 (5 bases). In germline, CDR1 is SNHLY, CDR2 FYNNEI. Trimming removed 8 bases at V and 1 base at J, with 8 bases between. The CDR3 loop spans 12 amino acids. The CDR3 DNA reads TGTGCCAGCCATGACAGTAACTATGGCTACACCTTC. It yields the protein CASHDSNYGYTF.